A single sample gave rise to the 21 T cell receptor beta chains below, sequenced in a study of shared clonotypes between healthy human individuals. Data came from immunoSEQ multiplex PCR; TCRdb stores just in-frame clones and leaves some out. The data show about 2,200,000 clones, with just over 90% seen just once and under 2% held by the top ten. Naive CD8 cells lacked CD45RO and underwent positive selection for CCR7, leaving out terminally differentiated effector memory CD45RA+ cells. The sample comprised naive CD8+ T cells from PBMCs. Source of these receptors: a man aged 18-30 years in good health. Some clones in this sample may be carry-over from other donors' samples.

The genes are TRBV5-4 and TRBJ2-7; 11 bases are a match to TRBD2. V lost 4 bases, J lost 1 base, and 4 bases stayed unmatched. Germline V CDR1 and CDR2: SGHNT, YYREEE (reference sequence). This CDR3 contains 15 residues. The DNA of the CDR3 is TGTGCCAGCAGCCCGGGACTAGCGGAGTCCTACGAGCAGTACTTC. This sequence encodes CASSPGLAESYEQYF.

CDR3 residues: CASSIDGRARETQYF. CDR3 nucleotide sequence: TGTGCCAGTAGTATCGACGGGAGGGCCCGGGAGACCCAGTACTTC. The J gene is TRBJ2-5, the V gene TRBV19; 8 nucleotides line up with TRBD2. From germline, CDR1 is LNHDA and CDR2 SQIVND (reference sequence). Trimming removed 3 bases from V and 5 bases from J; junction bases left unmatched: 8. The CDR3 has 15 amino acids.

The chain joins TRBV27 to TRBJ2-5; D is possibly TRBD2 (5 bases). The germline gives CDR1 MNHEY, CDR2 SMNVEV (reference sequence). V shed 5 bases and J shed 1 base, with 17 bases lying between them. The CDR3 consists of 16 residues. This chain's CDR3 is CASSALAVSFQETQYF. The DNA of the CDR3 is TGTGCCAGCAGTGCCCTAGCAGTCTCCTTCCAAGAGACCCAGTACTTC.

A word on this clone: This specimen includes other DNA sequences encoding the same CDR3. J is TRBJ1-2 and V is TRBV28; a possible D gene is TRBD1 (5 bases). V shed 3 bases and J shed 6 bases, with 11 bases lying between them. The CDR3 covers 13 residues. The germline CDR1 and CDR2 sequences are MDHEN and SYDVKM. CDR3 bases: TGTGCCAGCAGTTTCGGCAGGGCGGATGGCTACACCTTC. Encoded protein: CASSFGRADGYTF.

CDR3 DNA sequence: TGTGCCAGCAGCCTATTGACTCCCGCCTCATACAATGAGCAGTTCTTC. Protein product: CASSLLTPASYNEQFF. The chain combines TRBV27 with TRBJ2-1; no reliable D call. Looked up from germline, CDR1 is MNHEY and CDR2 is SMNVEV (reference sequence). This CDR3 has 16 residues. The germline V and J ends were trimmed by 6 bases and 4 bases, with 19 bases remaining between them.

V usage is TRBV4-1 and J usage is TRBJ2-1, with 10 bases matching TRBD2. V was clipped by 4 bases and J by 1 base; unmatched bases: 16. This CDR3 comprises 20 residues. The germline gives CDR1 MGHRA, CDR2 YSYEKL. The CDR3 DNA follows: TGCGCCAGCAGCCCATCCCCGGAACGAGCGGGAGGGAATTCCTACAATGAGCAGTTCTTC. Protein: CASSPSPERAGGNSYNEQFF.

The chain joins TRBV27 to TRBJ2-7; weak D call: TRBD1 (5 bases). Germline assignment: CDR1 MNHEY and CDR2 SMNVEV (reference sequence). There are 14 residues in the CDR3. With 1 base removed from V and 5 bases from J, the gap between germline ends came to 12 bases. The chain's CDR3 is CASSLLGGAHEQYF. The CDR3 DNA reads TGTGCCAGCAGTTTATTGGGTGGGGCTCACGAGCAGTACTTC.

The V call is TRBV13, the J call TRBJ2-5; the D is unclear. Germline CDR1 reads PRHDT; CDR2 reads FYEKMQ (reference sequence). This CDR3 comprises 13 residues. V was shortened by 0 bases and J by 4 bases, with 6 bases between the two germline ends. The CDR3 sequence: CASSLGQGETQYF. Here the CDR3 DNA reads TGTGCCAGCAGCTTAGGACAAGGAGAGACCCAGTACTTC.

The J gene is TRBJ1-1, the V gene TRBV9, with D perhaps TRBD1 (5 bases). V was cut by 3 bases and J by 1 base, with 10 bases left in between. CDR1 is SGDLS, CDR2 YYNGEE, per germline. The CDR3 sequence is 14 residues long. Here the CDR3 reads CASSGGVKNTEAFF. For the CDR3, the DNA is TGTGCCAGCAGCGGGGGGGTAAAGAACACTGAAGCTTTCTTT.

This clone was counted between two and nine times. J is TRBJ1-1 and V is TRBV19; D unresolved. CDR1 LNHDA and CDR2 SQIVND come from the germline V gene (reference sequence). Trimming took 3 bases from V and 1 from J, leaving 9 bases between them. CDR3 length equals 14 residues. The CDR3 region has the DNA TGTGCCAGTAGTATGGCCTCCTCGAACACTGAAGCTTTCTTT. Its protein is CASSMASSNTEAFF.

V gene TRBV28 combines with J gene TRBJ2-3, with 12 bases fitting TRBD2. Germline CDR1 is MDHEN and CDR2 is SYDVKM. This CDR3 is 17 amino acids long. The ends lost 6 bases at V and 4 bases at J; junction bases unmatched: 11. DNA of the CDR3: TGTGCCAGCAGGCCCCGACTAGCGGGAGATGGGGCAGATACGCAGTATTTT. Protein: CASRPRLAGDGADTQYF.

J is TRBJ2-7 and V is TRBV27; TRBD2 matches at 9 bases. The germline gives CDR1 MNHEY, CDR2 SMNVEV (reference sequence). V lost 5 bases and J lost 2; bases outside the gene matches: 10. The length of the CDR3 is 16 residues. The CDR3 region is CASSLIGREGPYEQYF. In DNA form, the CDR3 reads TGTGCCAGCAGTCTTATAGGGCGGGAGGGCCCCTACGAGCAGTACTTC.

This chain connects TRBV9 to TRBJ2-2, with 8 positions matching TRBD1. The CDR3 length is 16 residues. V shed 5 bases and J 0 bases; nucleotides not matched to a gene: 6. CDR1 and CDR2 from the germline V gene are SGDLS and YYNGEE. CDR3 DNA: TGTGCCAGCAGTCGGACAGGGTTCGCGAACACCGGGGAGCTGTTTTTT. Its translation is CASSRTGFANTGELFF.

The chain is built from TRBV15 and TRBJ2-7; the match to TRBD2 covers 8 bases. Per germline, CDR1 LNHNV and CDR2 YYDKDF (reference sequence). The CDR3 length is 15 residues. The trim removed 5 bases at V and 3 bases at J, leaving 9 bases unmatched. DNA of the CDR3: TGTGCCACCAGCGGATTAGCGGGATTGGACTACGAGCAGTACTTC. Its translation is CATSGLAGLDYEQYF.

The rearrangement links TRBV6-4 to TRBJ1-2, with D perhaps TRBD1 (5 bases). The CDR3 loop spans 14 amino acids. V lost 4 bases to trimming and J lost 8 bases, with 17 bases between them. CDR1 is MRHNA and CDR2 is SNTAGT in the germline V gene. The CDR3 nucleotides are TGTGCCAGCAGTGCAGTAAAGGGGTCTAGCGGCTACACCTTC. It yields the protein CASSAVKGSSGYTF.

The V and J genes are TRBV6-1 and TRBJ2-2; D may be TRBD2 (7 bases). Trimming stripped 4 bases from V and 4 bases from J, with 13 bases between. The CDR3 is made up of 15 amino acids. Germline V CDR1 and CDR2: MNHNS, SASEGT. CDR3 amino acids: CASSVGGGSTGELFF. In DNA, the CDR3 is TGTGCCAGCAGTGTGGGAGGGGGTAGCACCGGGGAGCTGTTTTTT.

V is TRBV27 and J is TRBJ1-2, with D unresolved. The germline V gene has CDR1 MNHEY and CDR2 SMNVEV (reference sequence). The CDR3 has 14 amino acids. The V end lost 2 bases, the J end lost 3 bases, and 10 bases lay between the germline ends. The CDR3 DNA sequence: TGTGCCAGCAGTTTAGCCGGGATGGACTATGGCTACACCTTC. It codes for CASSLAGMDYGYTF.

This chain's CDR3 is CASSLGPPGPTGEQYF. CDR3 nucleotide sequence: TGTGCCAGCAGCTTGGGGCCGCCGGGACCCACCGGCGAGCAGTACTTC. This chain connects TRBV5-6 to TRBJ2-5, with D perhaps being TRBD1 or TRBD2 (5 bases each). The J call may be in error: the DNA end matches TRBJ2-7 better. Per the germline V gene, CDR1 is SGHDT and CDR2 is YYEEEE. This CDR3 spans 16 amino acids.

The rearrangement links TRBV6-5 to TRBJ2-7; no clear D gene. This CDR3 is built from 12 residues. Germline CDR1 reads MNHEY; CDR2 reads SVGAGI. The V and J ends lost 8 bases and 2 bases respectively, with 10 bases between them. CDR3 DNA: TGTGCCAGCTACGCCACCACCTACGAGCAGTACTTC. As protein: CASYATTYEQYF.

V gene TRBV28 combines with J gene TRBJ1-3, with unresolved D. Germline V gives CDR1 MDHEN, CDR2 SYDVKM. The CDR3 is made up of 16 amino acids. V shed 1 base and J shed 0 bases, with 10 bases lying between them. CDR3 amino acids: CASSLSYMNSGNTIYF. CDR3 bases: TGTGCCAGCAGTTTATCCTACATGAACTCTGGAAACACCATATATTTT.

J is TRBJ1-4 and V is TRBV29-1; D is perhaps TRBD1 (5 bases). Looked up from germline, CDR1 is SQVTM and CDR2 is ANQGSEA. The CDR3 is 14 residues long. V dropped 1 base and J dropped 8 bases, with 14 bases sitting between them. The CDR3 loop is CSVEGRREGEKLFF. The CDR3 region has the DNA TGCAGCGTTGAAGGGAGGAGGGAGGGGGAAAAACTGTTTTTT.